This T cell receptor (beta chain) was captured in a study of blood T cell repertoires in COVID-19. About the study: Samples taken during acute and convalescent COVID-19 were collected in the United States, Italy and Spain. Sample material is recorded as cDNA or gDNA derived from T cells, B-cell-depleted T cells, or PBMCs.

In the source study's methods: Reference gene primer amplification gave estimated nucleated cell counts. The assay was immunoSEQ multiplex PCR, and TCRdb's table has in-frame clones only and misses some. V and J calls and clone size are given by that table; D and trimming were obtained from the DNA. Of some 83,000 clones listed, about nine tenths were seen once; the top ten hold about 2.5%. Sequences were obtained from peripheral blood. The TCR comes from a man aged 50-60 years with acute or convalescent COVID-19.

CDR3 region: CASSFGDRYQETQYF. As DNA, the CDR3 is TGTGCCAGCAGCTTTGGGGACAGGTACCAAGAGACCCAGTACTTC. The chain has TRBV7-2 and TRBJ2-5; TRBD1 agrees at 8 bases. CDR3 length: 15 residues. With V trimmed by 3 bases and J by 0 bases, 3 bases remained unmatched. The V gene's germline CDR1 is SGHTA and CDR2 FQGNSA.